This T cell receptor (beta chain) appears in the sequencing data of a study of cytomegalovirus exposure and HLA in healthy donors (dated by TCRdb to the late 2010s). A note on the overall study: An earlier analysis of approximately 600 of the donors reported 250 to 300 Gb of sequence data and 100 million to 140 million unique TCR beta sequences from 150 million to 200 million T cells. Class I and class II HLA loci were covered by the typing at four-digit resolution. An early release covering roughly 600 HLA-typed donors comprised about 300 gigabases of sequencing data and 85 million to 100 million unique TCR sequences. Alongside the repertoire data, information on donor age, sex, ethnicity and CMV serostatus was compiled. The aim of the study was to test whether cataloging public T cell receptors could identify signatures of past pathogen exposure. On average, 235,054 unique TCR beta nucleotide sequences were sequenced per donor among 398 genotyped donors of the cohort, with approximately 18% of those sequences being non-productive. A later genetic analysis took genome-wide SNP genotypes for about 60% of the roughly 670 donors and used that subset as a discovery cohort. The T cell repertoires of several hundred subjects were profiled by immunosequencing and related to cytomegalovirus serostatus. To predict cytomegalovirus infection status, the study combined high-throughput TCR immunosequencing, statistical association of individual TCRs with disease status, and machine learning. Typing coverage varied by locus: roughly 620-640 donors for A, B, C, DRB1 and DQB1; 522 for DQA1; more than 600 for DPA1; roughly 450 for DPB1. Rather than using new phenotypic data, the later analysis identified candidate immune exposures from TCR beta sequences and from how often those sequences occurred across donors. A separate validation cohort of more than 100 different subjects was used in addition to the 666-subject first cohort. Among the approximately 420 genotyped donors, about 85% belonged to the genetic ancestry cluster associated with self-reported Caucasian donors. To decide whether each TCR beta V gene segment behaved as functional or pseudogenic, an earlier analysis of approximately 600 of the donors relied on high-throughput TCR beta sequencing. Every repertoire in the discovery cohort had been generated on one and the same sequencing platform. A later analysis re-analyzed previously published TCR beta repertoires from roughly 630 donors and added high-resolution HLA genotyping to study TCR occurrence patterns. Because of strong linkage in the cohort, roughly five DR-DQ haplotypes were treated as single units for association and clustering.

V and J are truncated by 4 bases and 7 bases respectively, leaving an intervening sequence of 5 bases. CDR3 length: 10 amino acids, cysteine to phenylalanine. The only DNA kept is the CDR3, 30 bases in frame from the first base. CDR1 and CDR2 (SQVTM, ANQGSEA) derive from the germline V gene. Library construction relied on the immunoSEQ multiplex PCR assay. For the multiplex PCR, a mixture combining 60 forward primers for TCR Vbeta segments and 13 reverse primers for TCR Jbeta segments was used. A multiplex PCR assay on genomic DNA amplified the CDR3 region of rearranged TCR beta genes. The Illumina HiSeq System was used to sequence the amplified TCR beta libraries as 87-base-pair reads. Under the source paper's analysis protocol: A later analysis tallied some 79 million unique TCR beta chains across the 666 repertoires, and approximately 12 million of those chains were shared by two or more donors. A nearest-neighbor algorithm error-corrected the raw reads and collapsed the reads into unique sequences, merging closely related sequences to remove PCR and sequencing errors. CDR3 sequences were aligned to IMGT reference sequences to assign V, D and J gene segments. For a sequence to be retained, a match of at least six nucleotides was required to both a V gene segment and a J gene segment. Rearrangements were classified as productive when the CDR3 lacked stop codons and remained in frame with V and J, and all other rearrangements were classified as non-productive. Following IMGT convention, CDR3 was defined as the stretch from the second conserved V-encoded cysteine up to the conserved J-encoded phenylalanine. The earlier analysis of fewer than 700 of the donors excluded sequences that lacked an unambiguous match to a single V gene segment. An earlier analysis of 450 to 650 of the donors called V segments functional above 56.7% productive rearrangements and segregating when the between-donor standard deviation exceeded 5%. To diagnose cytomegalovirus status from the catalog of TCR beta chain sequences, a statistical classification framework was built. In a later analysis, V and J genes were assigned by comparing TCR nucleotide sequences against IMGT/GENE-DB human TR gene sequences. In a later analysis, CDR3 sequences and most-parsimonious VDJ recombination scenarios were assigned using the TCRdist pipeline. In a later analysis, each TCR beta chain was defined by its CDR3 amino acid sequence together with its V-gene family, and reads lacking a unique V-gene family were excluded. A later analysis removed 550 to 650 highly shared, low-generation-probability nucleotide sequences to deal with suspected cross-contamination and a sequencing artifact. A later analysis calculated a clonal expansion index for each public chain from normalized within-repertoire ranks of inferred template counts. In a later analysis, generation probabilities were computed with a VDJ recombination model fitted to out-of-frame rearrangements, and the resulting probabilities were checked against IGoR. In a later analysis, TCR-TCR, TCR-HLA and TCR-CMV co-occurrence was scored with hypergeometric tests, and a repertoire-size bias correction was applied to TCR pairs. False discovery rates were estimated in a later analysis by permuting HLA or CMV assignments 20 times. In a later analysis, co-occurring TCRs were grouped using DBSCAN, and TCRdist sequence similarity was added for clustering within HLA-allele-positive subsets. Repertoires with fewer than 30,000 or more than 120,000 public chains were left out of co-occurrence clustering, as were about five repertoires with anomalous nucleotide sharing. What TCRdb holds here is the immuneACCESS table cut down to in-frame rearrangements. Part of the clones is not present; checked against another copy, under half of the missing clones reflect an unresolved V gene, and the others are unexplained. D and trimming come from the DNA, and the V and J calls and clone size come from that table. Across this sample there are approximately 210,000 clones, with approximately 87% seen only once. The top ten clonotypes cover roughly 1.3% of the sample.

Results and caveats for the whole study, not just this receptor: A further reported finding was that TCR beta sequences accurately predicted the HLA-A and HLA-B alleles for most subjects in the first cohort. The classifier was reported to diagnose cytomegalovirus status with high specificity and sensitivity in both the original and validation cohorts. While some public TCRs were present in many individuals, most TCR sequences turned up only very rarely across donors. Only TCR beta chains were sequenced in this cohort, and the absence of alpha or paired-chain data limited detectable features. In a later analysis, HLA-associated TCR beta chains were found to be more clonally expanded and to have lower generation probabilities than equally common non-associated chains. Specific HLA alleles were associated with 16,951 TCR beta sequences at a false discovery rate of 0.05 in a later analysis. In a later analysis, several top co-occurrence clusters were reported to appear linked to parvovirus B19, influenza, CMV and Epstein-Barr virus. Linkage disequilibrium might explain the correlated functional status among segregating V segments, but an unknown experimental factor could not be ruled out. Because the 87-base-pair reads could not distinguish some IMGT-functional V segments, including TRBV6-2 and TRBV6-3, those segments were excluded. According to a later analysis, TCR association rates differed among HLA loci, with DRB1 alleles showing the most associated TCRs and HLA-C alleles showing the fewest. V-gene and J-gene trimming of TCR beta chains was associated with a missense DCLRE1C variant in a later genetic analysis, and the association was replicated in an independent cohort. In an earlier analysis of fewer than 700 of the donors, most TCR beta V segments appeared in productive rearrangements about 87% or about 30% of the time, broadly matching IMGT annotations. HLA typing was unavailable for some donors at each locus, so association tests used only the typed subset. Presence/absence analyses assumed roughly uniform sequencing depth across donors, an assumption that may not hold. Three of the identified cytomegalovirus-associated TCR beta chains were confirmed in vitro to be specific for cytomegalovirus antigens. CMV serostatus was the only immune exposure information available for the cohort. The study gave a list of 150 to 200 TCR beta chains associated with cytomegalovirus. In a later analysis, most CMV-associated TCR beta chains were found to appear HLA-restricted, with HLA associations seemingly driven largely by CMV exposure. Compared with the approximately 600-donor mean, donors in an Asian-associated ancestry cluster had fewer N-insertions in productive TCRs, according to a later genetic analysis. A group of highly shared sequence variants was considered likely to be a technical artifact of the sequencing pipeline. The earlier analysis of around 600 of the donors excluded 15 to 20 rarely observed V segments, including chromosome 9 orphons, because counts were too low. When HLA alleles, especially DR and DQ, strongly co-occurred, attributing TCR associations to individual alleles was difficult. The authors suggested that the approach could potentially be generalized to other disease states and immunological phenotypes.

A remark on this clone: The antigen it recognizes is unknown. No quality values exist for individual bases; no much larger clone is one base distant.

The cohort comprised fewer than 700 healthy bone marrow donors. At the time of sampling, every cohort member was nominally healthy, though immune exposures that went unrecorded were likely present. The donor tested CMV seronegative, placing the donor among the 350 to 400 seronegative members of the cohort. A peripheral blood sample was provided by each donor, and peripheral blood mononuclear cells were used for TCR beta sequencing. Genomic DNA extraction from the blood cell samples was performed with the Qiagen DNeasy Blood Extraction Kit. The chain joins TRBV29-1 to TRBJ2-1; a tentative D match to TRBD1 spans 5 bases. The sequence came from a man younger than 45 in good health and CMV-seronegative. Sequencing used PBMCs. This receptor carries the CDR3 CSVAGNEQFF. The DNA sequence follows: TGCAGCGTTGCAGGGAATGAGCAGTTCTTC.